This T cell receptor (beta chain) was recovered during a study of shared clonotypes between healthy human individuals. General study results and limits: Clonotypes which were not shared had lower generation probabilities than clonotypes that all four donors shared. Genetic and exposure-history diversity was limited by the small donor number.

CD45RO-negative CD8 cells positively selected for CCR7 made up the naive population, which excluded terminally differentiated effector memory CD45RA+ cells. TCRdb's copy holds only in-frame clones and misses some; the assay was immunoSEQ multiplex PCR. The sample yields about 1.9 million clones, about 94% seen once. As regards this clone: As yet, its antigen is unknown. Other DNA sequences in the sample encode the same CDR3.

Germline CDR1 reads SGHTA; CDR2 reads FQGTGA. This CDR3 is 14 amino acids long. Deletions cut 2 bases from V and 2 bases from J, with 8 bases between. The sample consisted of naive CD8+ T cells from PBMCs. This TCR came from a man younger than 35 in good health. Some clones in this sample may be carry-over from other donors' samples. V and J are TRBV7-3 and TRBJ2-3; no firm D call. The CDR3 DNA is TGTGCCAGCAGCTTAGGGCAGAACACAGATACGCAGTATTTT. Encoded protein: CASSLGQNTDTQYF. The entire variable domain, with the rest obtained from reference TRBV7-3 and TRBJ2-3, is as follows: GAGVSQTPSNKVTEKGKYVELRCDPISGHTALYWYRQSLGQGPEFLIYFQGTGAADDSGLPNDRFFAVRPEGSVSTLKIQRTERGDSAVYLCASSLGQNTDTQYFGPGTRLTVL.